This T cell receptor beta chain was recovered during a study of response to subunit inactivated influenza vaccine. Overall study results and limits: Authors suggested few new T cells are recruited by each seasonal influenza vaccination.

Per germline, CDR1 DFQATT and CDR2 SNEGSKA (reference sequence). V was cut by 0 bases and J by 10 bases, with 10 bases left in between. This CDR3 is built from 13 residues. This clonotype has more than one count but fewer than ten. The target antigen is unknown. TCRdb re-called the RT-PCR reads with MiXCR, one entry per CDR3 protein. Seen here are about 620,000 distinct CDR3 sequences, around 11% observed once, and the top ten hold roughly 9.6%. This sample also appeared in a second study, on T cells expressing NK-cell markers. That study adds: TCR beta libraries carry UMIs added by 5'RACE template switching. Investigators obtained TCR beta repertoires from sorted CD3+CD56+NKG2C+, CD3+CD56+NKG2C- and CD3+CD56-NKG2C+ T cells. One of the eight sequenced donors was seronegative, whereas the other seven were HCMV-seropositive. Over 5 donors carried dominant NKG2C+ clonotypes that made up about 1.0-7.0% of their CD8+ T cells.

This receptor was identified in a middle-aged man who received an inactivated influenza vaccine. The chain carries TRBV20-1 and TRBJ1-6, with a weak D call TRBD1 (5 bases). The sample in question was PBMCs from blood, obtained on the day of vaccination. The CDR3 coding sequence is TGCAGTGCTAGAGATTCGGGGGACTCACCCCTCCACTTT. Translated, it gives CSARDSGDSPLHF.